This passage covers 19 T cell receptor beta chains from one sample sequenced in a study of monozygotic twins with inflammatory bowel disease. TCRdb re-called the 5' RACE reads and catalogs CDR3 proteins one per entry, DNA excluded. Here the sample table reports under 130,000 distinct CDR3 sequences. Sequenced sample: blood. The source is a human donor with ulcerative colitis or Crohn's disease, or a healthy co-twin of an affected twin (not recorded which).

The V call is TRBV28, the J call TRBJ2-1; no DNA is available, so the TRBD1 call from TCRdb remains unchecked. This CDR3 is built from 17 residues. Germline-derived CDR1 and CDR2 are MDHEN and SYDVKM. Here the CDR3 reads CASSPTDYPASYNEQFF.

The chain has TRBV28 and TRBJ1-5. Germline V gene lookup returns CDR1 MDHEN and CDR2 SYDVKM. The CDR3 extends over 14 amino acids. The CDR3 sequence is CASRGGGSNQPQHF. Using reference TRBV28 and TRBJ1-5 for the parts outside the CDR3, the full variable domain is DVKVTQSSRYLVKRTGEKVFLECVQDMDHENMFWYRQDPGLGLRLIYFSYDVKMKEKGDIPEGYSVSREKKERFSLILESASTNQTSMYLCASRGGGSNQPQHFGDGTRLSIL.

The chain employs TRBV6-1 and TRBJ1-6; the D call of TRBD1 rests on TCRdb alone, since no DNA is present to check it. The CDR3 has 12 amino acids. Germline V gene lookup returns CDR1 MNHNS and CDR2 SASEGT. The CDR3 loop is CASRDLPGGLHF.

The chain couples TRBV12-3 or TRBV12-4 to TRBJ2-4. CDR3 length equals 15 residues. CDR3 sequence reads: CASSLELLAKNIQYF.

V usage is TRBV28 and J usage is TRBJ1-2. The CDR3 length is 12 residues. Germline V gives CDR1 MDHEN, CDR2 SYDVKM. CDR3 region: CATERVDYGYTF.

The chain uses TRBV11-2 and TRBJ2-7; TCRdb outputs TRBD2, but without DNA this stays unchecked. This CDR3 has 16 amino acids. Germline lookup yields CDR1 SGHAT and CDR2 FQNNGV. CDR3 amino acids: CASSSGLAEKTYEQYF.

V is TRBV18 and J is TRBJ2-7; the TCRdb D gene call, TRBD1, has no DNA to confirm it. The germline CDR1 and CDR2 sequences are KGHSH and LQKENI. CDR3 size: 13 residues. CDR3 in amino acids: CASSRGGHYEQYF.

The rearrangement links TRBV28 to TRBJ2-7; the TRBD2 assignment by TCRdb is unverifiable without DNA. The CDR3 totals 15 residues. In germline, CDR1 is MDHEN, CDR2 SYDVKM. CDR3 in amino acids: CASSSTLPGAYEQYF.

The chain combines TRBV20-1 with TRBJ2-7; checking the TCRdb D call of TRBD2 is not possible without DNA. The germline V gene encodes CDR1 DFQATT and CDR2 SNEGSKA (reference sequence). The CDR3 is made up of 14 amino acids. The CDR3 spells CSASRGTSVSEQYF.

This chain links TRBV12-3 or TRBV12-4 with TRBJ1-3; TCRdb's D call of TRBD1 is untestable without DNA. The length of the CDR3 is 15 residues. This CDR3 reads CASGSPGRSGNTIYF.

V gene TRBV28 combines with J gene TRBJ2-1; TCRdb proposes TRBD1, but this gene call is untestable without DNA. CDR1 and CDR2 (germline): MDHEN, SYDVKM. CDR3 length: 17 residues. CDR3 region: CASSLSWGVSSYNEQFF.

The chain has TRBV7-2 and TRBJ2-4; the TRBD1 assignment by TCRdb is unverifiable without DNA. This CDR3 has 15 amino acids. Germline V CDR1 and CDR2: SGHTA, FQGNSA. CDR3 in amino acids: CASSPGGRAKNIQYF. Supplemented by reference TRBV7-2 and TRBJ2-4, the full variable domain reads GAGVSQSPSNKVTEKGKDVELRCDPISGHTALYWYRQSLGQGLEFLIYFQGNSAPDKSGLPSDRFSAERTGGSVSTLTIQRTQQEDSAVYLCASSPGGRAKNIQYFGAGTRLSVL.

The chain employs TRBV12-3 or TRBV12-4 and TRBJ2-3; TCRdb's D call, TRBD1, is unchecked because there is no DNA. CDR3 length: 17 amino acids. CDR3 region: CASSLLRRTASTDTQYF.

V and J are TRBV20-1 and TRBJ2-2; TCRdb gives TRBD1 as the D gene, but with no DNA this cannot be confirmed. The length of the CDR3 is 16 residues. Per the germline V gene, CDR1 is DFQATT and CDR2 is SNEGSKA (reference sequence). CDR3 sequence: CSARRGRATNTGELFF.

V usage is TRBV7-8 and J usage is TRBJ1-5. The CDR3 has 14 residues. Germline V CDR1 and CDR2: SGHVS, FQNEAQ. CDR3 residues: CASSLAQGSQPQHF.

J is TRBJ2-7 and V is TRBV5-1; the D gene TCRdb calls, TRBD2, cannot be checked with no DNA. The germline V gene encodes CDR1 SGHRS and CDR2 YFSETQ. There are 15 residues in the CDR3. The CDR3 is CASSLAQSSGGTRYF.

The V call is TRBV5-5, the J call TRBJ2-1. This CDR3 has 15 amino acids. CDR1 is SGHKS, CDR2 YYEKEE, per germline (reference sequence). The CDR3 spells CASSLGAGQHNEQFF.

The chain couples TRBV5-4 to TRBJ2-7; TCRdb returns TRBD2, unconfirmable since there is no DNA. The V gene's germline CDR1 is SGHNT and CDR2 YYREEE (reference sequence). CDR3 length: 15 amino acids. CDR3 loop: CASSPASGGEMEQYF.

The V call is TRBV12-3 or TRBV12-4, the J call TRBJ1-1; TCRdb proposes TRBD1, but this gene call is untestable without DNA. CDR3 size: 17 residues. CDR3 sequence: CASSLKGQPFMNTEAFF.